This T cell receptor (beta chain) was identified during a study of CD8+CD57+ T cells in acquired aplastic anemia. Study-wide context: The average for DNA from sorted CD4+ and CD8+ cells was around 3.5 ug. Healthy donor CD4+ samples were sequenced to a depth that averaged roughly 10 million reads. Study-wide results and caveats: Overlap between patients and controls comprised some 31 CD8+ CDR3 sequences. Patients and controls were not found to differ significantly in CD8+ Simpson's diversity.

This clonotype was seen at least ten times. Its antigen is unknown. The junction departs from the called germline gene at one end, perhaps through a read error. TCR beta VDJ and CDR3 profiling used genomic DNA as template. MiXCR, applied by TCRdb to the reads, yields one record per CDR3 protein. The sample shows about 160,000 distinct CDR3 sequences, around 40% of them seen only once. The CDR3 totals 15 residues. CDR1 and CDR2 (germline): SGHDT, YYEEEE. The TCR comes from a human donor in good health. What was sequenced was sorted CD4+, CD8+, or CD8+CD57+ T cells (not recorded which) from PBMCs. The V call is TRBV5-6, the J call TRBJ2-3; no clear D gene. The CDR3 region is CASSLTPTLTNTQYF. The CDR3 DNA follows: TGTGCCAGCAGCTTGACACCGACCCTCACAAATACGCAGTATTTT.